This TCR beta chain was observed in a study of blood T cell repertoires in COVID-19. Using immunoSEQ multiplex PCR, the repertoire was profiled, and TCRdb retains in-frame clones only, with some absent. The repertoire has under 200,000 clones, approximately 80% of them found once; the top ten carry roughly 2.9%. With V trimmed by 0 bases and J by 4 bases, 4 bases remained unmatched. The germline V gene has CDR1 MNHEY and CDR2 SVGEGT. The CDR3 contains 15 residues. The V call is TRBV6-2 or TRBV6-3, the J call TRBJ2-3; 7 nucleotides align to TRBD1. The receptor was derived from a woman aged 55-70 years with acute or convalescent COVID-19. The sequenced sample was peripheral blood. The CDR3 nucleotides read TGTGCCAGCAGTTACTCTCAGGGGGTAGCAGATACGCAGTATTTT. Its protein product is CASSYSQGVADTQYF.